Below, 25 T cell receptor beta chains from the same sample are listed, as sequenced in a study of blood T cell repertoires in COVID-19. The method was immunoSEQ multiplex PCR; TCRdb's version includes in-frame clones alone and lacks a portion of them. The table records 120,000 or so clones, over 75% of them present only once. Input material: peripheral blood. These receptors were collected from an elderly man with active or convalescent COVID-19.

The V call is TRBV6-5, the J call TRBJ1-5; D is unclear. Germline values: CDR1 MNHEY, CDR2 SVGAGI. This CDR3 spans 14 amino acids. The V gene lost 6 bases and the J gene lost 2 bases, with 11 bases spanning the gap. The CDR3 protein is CASRPLRGNQPQHF. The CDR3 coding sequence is TGTGCCAGCAGGCCCCTGCGGGGCAATCAGCCCCAGCATTTT.

The CDR3 nucleotides are TGTGCCAGCAGCGCGGGACAGGGGTTGTGGGAGACCCAGTACTTC. This codes for CASSAGQGLWETQYF. The chain has TRBV7-6 and TRBJ2-5, with 10 bases fitting TRBD1. Germline V lookup: CDR1 SGHVS, CDR2 FNYEAQ. After removal of 5 bases from V and 5 bases from J, the junction contained 8 bases not matched to a gene. There are 15 residues in the CDR3.

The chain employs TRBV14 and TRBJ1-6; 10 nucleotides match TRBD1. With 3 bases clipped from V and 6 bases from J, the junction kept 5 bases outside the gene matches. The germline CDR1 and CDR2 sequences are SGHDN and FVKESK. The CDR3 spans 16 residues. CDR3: CASSHRQGAGNSPLHF. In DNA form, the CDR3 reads TGTGCCAGCAGCCATCGACAGGGGGCCGGTAATTCACCCCTCCACTTT.

This CDR3 is CASSFLPPGTGIYNSPLHF. Written as DNA, the CDR3 is TGTGCCAGCAGTTTCCTCCCCCCCGGGACAGGGATTTATAATTCACCCCTCCACTTT. The rearrangement links TRBV27 to TRBJ1-6; 9 bases are shared with TRBD1. The trim removed 3 bases at V and 4 bases at J, leaving 13 bases unmatched. CDR1 is MNHEY, CDR2 SMNVEV, per germline (reference sequence). CDR3 size: 19 residues.

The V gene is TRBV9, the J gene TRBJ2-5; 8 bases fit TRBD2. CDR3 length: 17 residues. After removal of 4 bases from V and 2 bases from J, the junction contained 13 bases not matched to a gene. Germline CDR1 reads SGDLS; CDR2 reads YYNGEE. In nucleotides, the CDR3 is TGTGCCAGCAGCCCCTCTCCGGGACTAGTCGGGCAAGAGACCCAGTACTTC. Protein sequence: CASSPSPGLVGQETQYF.

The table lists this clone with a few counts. CDR3 sequence: CASSLAGVNTEAFF. The CDR3 region has the DNA TGTGCCAGCAGCTTAGCCGGGGTGAACACTGAAGCTTTCTTT. The rearrangement links TRBV11-3 to TRBJ1-1; no firm D call. The CDR3 is made up of 14 amino acids. V lost 1 base and J 0 bases, leaving 6 bases between the germline ends. Germline loops: CDR1 SGHNT, CDR2 YENEEA.

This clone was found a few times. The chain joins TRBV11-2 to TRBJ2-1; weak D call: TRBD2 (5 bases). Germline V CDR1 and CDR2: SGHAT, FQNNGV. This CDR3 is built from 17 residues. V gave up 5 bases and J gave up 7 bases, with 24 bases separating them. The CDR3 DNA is TGTGCCAGCAGCGCTCCCTTCCCGGGATTGGGTGGAAATGAGCAGTTCTTC. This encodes CASSAPFPGLGGNEQFF.

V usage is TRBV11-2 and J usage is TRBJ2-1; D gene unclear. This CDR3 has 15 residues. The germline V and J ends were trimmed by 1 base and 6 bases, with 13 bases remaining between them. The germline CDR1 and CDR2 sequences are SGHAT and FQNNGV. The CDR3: CASSLVREGGNEQFF. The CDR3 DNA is TGTGCCAGCAGCTTAGTCCGTGAAGGCGGCAATGAGCAGTTCTTC.

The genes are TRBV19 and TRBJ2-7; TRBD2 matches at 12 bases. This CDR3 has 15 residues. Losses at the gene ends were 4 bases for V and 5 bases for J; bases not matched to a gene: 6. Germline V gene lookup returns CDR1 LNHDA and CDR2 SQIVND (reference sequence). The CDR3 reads CASSTLTSGSDEQYF. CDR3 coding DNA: TGTGCCAGTAGTACCTTGACTAGCGGGAGCGACGAGCAGTACTTC.

CDR3: CASSQEVARSGNTIYF. The CDR3 nucleotides are TGTGCCAGCAGCCAAGAAGTGGCCCGCTCTGGAAACACCATATATTTT. This sequence joins TRBV4-2 and TRBJ1-3; unclear D gene. The CDR3 is 16 amino acids. V was cut by 0 bases and J by 0 bases, with 9 bases left in between. Germline CDR1 is LGHNA and CDR2 is YNFKEQ.

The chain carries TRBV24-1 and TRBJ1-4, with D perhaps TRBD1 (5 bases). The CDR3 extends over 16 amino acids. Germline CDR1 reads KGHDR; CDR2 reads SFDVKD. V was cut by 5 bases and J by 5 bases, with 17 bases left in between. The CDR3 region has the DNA TGTGCCACCAGTGCCCATGGGGGGGGAGAGAATGAAAAACTGTTTTTT. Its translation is CATSAHGGGENEKLFF.

The CDR3 nucleotides are TGTGCCAGCTCACCCCCCACCTCGGGTTCACCCCTCCACTTT. Translated: CASSPPTSGSPLHF. The chain combines TRBV18 with TRBJ1-6; no reliable D call. V was pared by 3 bases and J by 9 bases, with 12 bases between. CDR3 length: 14 amino acids. Germline CDR1 KGHSH, CDR2 LQKENI.

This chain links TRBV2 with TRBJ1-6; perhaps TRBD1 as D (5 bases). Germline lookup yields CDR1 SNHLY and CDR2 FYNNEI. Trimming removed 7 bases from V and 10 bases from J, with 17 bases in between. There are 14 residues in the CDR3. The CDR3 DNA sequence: TGTGCCAGCAAATTGTCAGGGCTTGGGTCACCCCTCCACTTT. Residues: CASKLSGLGSPLHF.

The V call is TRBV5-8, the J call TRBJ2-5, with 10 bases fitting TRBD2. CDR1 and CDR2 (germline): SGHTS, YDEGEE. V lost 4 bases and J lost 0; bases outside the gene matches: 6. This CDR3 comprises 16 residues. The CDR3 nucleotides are TGTGCCAGCAGCCGGGGAGCGGGGGGGAACCAAGAGACCCAGTACTTC. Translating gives CASSRGAGGNQETQYF.

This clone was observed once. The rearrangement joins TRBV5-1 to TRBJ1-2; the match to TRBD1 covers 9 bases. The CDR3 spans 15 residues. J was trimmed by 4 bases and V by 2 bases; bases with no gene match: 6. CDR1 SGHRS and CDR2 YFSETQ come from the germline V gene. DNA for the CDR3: TGCGCCAGCAGCTTCTTGGACAGGGGTTCCTATGGCTACACCTTC. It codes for CASSFLDRGSYGYTF.

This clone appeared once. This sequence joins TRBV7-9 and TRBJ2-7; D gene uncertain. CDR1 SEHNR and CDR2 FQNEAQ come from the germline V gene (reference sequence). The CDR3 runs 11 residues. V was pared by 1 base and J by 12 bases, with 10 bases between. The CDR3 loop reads CASSLGGPRYF. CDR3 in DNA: TGTGCCAGCAGCTTAGGCGGCCCGCGGTACTTC.

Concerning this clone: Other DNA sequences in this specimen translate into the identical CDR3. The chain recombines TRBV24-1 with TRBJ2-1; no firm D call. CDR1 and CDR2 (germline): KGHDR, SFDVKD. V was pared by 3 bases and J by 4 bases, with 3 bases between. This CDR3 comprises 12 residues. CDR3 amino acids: CATSDPYNEQFF. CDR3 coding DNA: TGTGCCACCAGTGATCCTTACAATGAGCAGTTCTTC.

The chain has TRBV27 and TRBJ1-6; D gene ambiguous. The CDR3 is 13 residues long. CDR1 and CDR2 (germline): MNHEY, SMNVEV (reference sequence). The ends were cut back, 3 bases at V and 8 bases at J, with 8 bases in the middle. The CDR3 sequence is CASSFVRYSPLHF. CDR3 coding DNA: TGTGCCAGCAGTTTCGTGAGGTATTCACCCCTCCACTTT.

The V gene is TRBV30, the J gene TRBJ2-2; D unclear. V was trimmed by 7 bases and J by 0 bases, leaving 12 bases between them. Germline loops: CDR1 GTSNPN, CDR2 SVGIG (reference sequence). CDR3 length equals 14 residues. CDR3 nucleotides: TGTGCCTTGAATAGTCTTTCGAACACCGGGGAGCTGTTTTTT. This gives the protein CALNSLSNTGELFF. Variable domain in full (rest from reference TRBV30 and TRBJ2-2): SQTIHQWPATLVQPVGSPLSLECTVEGTSNPNLYWYRQAAGRGLQLLFYSVGIGQISSEVPQNLSASRPQDRQFILSSKKLLLSDSGFYLCALNSLSNTGELFFGEGSRLTVL.

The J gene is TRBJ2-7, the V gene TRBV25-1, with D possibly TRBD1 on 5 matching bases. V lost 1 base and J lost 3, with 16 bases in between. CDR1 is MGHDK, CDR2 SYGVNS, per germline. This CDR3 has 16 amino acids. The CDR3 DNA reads TGTGCCAGCAGTGAATTAGGCAGGGAAACGATCTACGAGCAGTACTTC. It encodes CASSELGRETIYEQYF.

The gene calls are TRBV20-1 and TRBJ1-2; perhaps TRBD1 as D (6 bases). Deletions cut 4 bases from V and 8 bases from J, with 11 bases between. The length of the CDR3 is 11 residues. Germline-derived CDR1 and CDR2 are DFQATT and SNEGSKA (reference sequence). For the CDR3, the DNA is TGCAGTGCTACAGGGGTTGCCGGCTACACCTTC. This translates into CSATGVAGYTF.

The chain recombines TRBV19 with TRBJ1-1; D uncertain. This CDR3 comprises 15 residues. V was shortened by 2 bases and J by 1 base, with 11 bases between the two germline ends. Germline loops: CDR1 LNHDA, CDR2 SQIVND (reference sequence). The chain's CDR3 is CASSISPGANTEAFF. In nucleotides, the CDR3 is TGTGCCAGTAGTATATCCCCGGGTGCGAACACTGAAGCTTTCTTT.

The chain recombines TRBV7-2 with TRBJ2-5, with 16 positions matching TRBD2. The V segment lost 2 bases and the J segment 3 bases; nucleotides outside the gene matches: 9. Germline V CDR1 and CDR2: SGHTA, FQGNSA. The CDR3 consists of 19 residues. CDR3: CASSLSGLAGGPRKETQYF. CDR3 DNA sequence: TGTGCCAGCAGCTTATCGGGACTAGCGGGAGGGCCGAGGAAAGAGACCCAGTACTTC.

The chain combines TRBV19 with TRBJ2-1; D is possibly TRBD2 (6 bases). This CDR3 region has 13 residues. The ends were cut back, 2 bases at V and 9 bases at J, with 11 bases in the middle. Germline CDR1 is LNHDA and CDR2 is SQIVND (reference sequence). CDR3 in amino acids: CASSIRGRGEQFF. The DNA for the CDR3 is TGTGCCAGTAGTATACGAGGGCGGGGTGAGCAGTTCTTC. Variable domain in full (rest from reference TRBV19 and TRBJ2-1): DGGITQSPKYLFRKEGQNVTLSCEQNLNHDAMYWYRQDPGQGLRLIYYSQIVNDFQKGDIAEGYSVSREKKESFPLTVTSAQKNPTAFYLCASSIRGRGEQFFGPGTRLTVL.

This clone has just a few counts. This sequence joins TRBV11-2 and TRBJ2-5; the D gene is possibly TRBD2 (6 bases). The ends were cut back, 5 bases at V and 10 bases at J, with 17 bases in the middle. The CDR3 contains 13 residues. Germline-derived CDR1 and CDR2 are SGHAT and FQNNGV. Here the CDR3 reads CASSRGLGGDQYF. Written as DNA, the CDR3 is TGTGCCAGCAGCCGGGGACTTGGAGGGGACCAGTACTTC.